Listed below are T cell receptor beta chains from one sample, sequenced in a study of cytomegalovirus exposure and HLA in healthy donors. The protocol was immunoSEQ multiplex PCR, while the TCRdb copy is restricted to in-frame clones and leaves out a portion. The sample shows about 210,000 clones, about 83% of them seen only once. Sequencing input: PBMCs. These receptors all stem from a woman aged 45-65 years in good health and CMV-seropositive. The CDR3 runs from the conserved cysteine through the conserved F or W. A D gene is named only where the DNA matches it firmly. For some rows the clone size is stated as once, few or many, or as a class when expanded; others skip it.

-	-	TRBV7-9	TRBJ2-7	TGTGCCAGCAGTTCGGGGGGCCTGTCCTACGAGCAGTACTTC	CASSSGGLSYEQYF
once	TRBD2	TRBV7-8	TRBJ2-2	TGTGCCAGCAGCGTGGCGGGACTAGCTACCACCGGGGAGCTGTTTTTT	CASSVAGLATTGELFF
-	TRBD1	TRBV7-2	TRBJ2-7	TGTGCCAGCAGCTTTATGTCTGGGGTAGGGGGCGGATACGAGCAGTACTTC	CASSFMSGVGGGYEQYF
few	TRBD1	TRBV6-5	TRBJ1-1	TGTGCCAGCAGTACGACAGGGGGGAACACTGAAGCTTTCTTT	CASSTTGGNTEAFF
-	-	TRBV6-5	TRBJ1-2	TGTGCCAGCAAGGGGGGGGTCGATTTCTATGGCTACACCTTC	CASKGGVDFYGYTF
-	-	TRBV12-5	TRBJ1-3	TGTGCTAGTGGTTTGGTACTAACCACGGATGGATATACCTTCGGAAACACCATATATTTT	CASGLVLTTDGYTFGNTIYF
-	TRBD1	TRBV7-2	TRBJ2-7	TGTGCCAGCAGCCCATACAGGGGAAGCGAGCAGTACTTC	CASSPYRGSEQYF
few	-	TRBV10-3	TRBJ1-4	TGTGCCATCAGCCGGGAAACTAATGAAAAACTGTTTTTT	CAISRETNEKLFF
-	-	TRBV19	TRBJ1-2	TGTGCCAGTAGTATAGGGGTGGCTCTTACAGGGCCGAACTATGGCTACACCTTC	CASSIGVALTGPNYGYTF
-	-	TRBV19	TRBJ2-1	TGTGCCAGTAGTATGGGGGGGGCCATCTCCTACAATGAGCAGTTCTTC	CASSMGGAISYNEQFF
few	TRBD1	TRBV5-6	TRBJ1-4	TGTGCCAGCAGCTTGAGACAGGGTGGTGAAAAACTGTTTTTT	CASSLRQGGEKLFF
-	TRBD1	TRBV11-2	TRBJ2-4	TGTGCCAGCAGCTGGGACCGGACAGGGCTAAACATTCAGTACTTC	CASSWDRTGLNIQYF
-	TRBD1	TRBV18	TRBJ1-2	TGTGCCAGCTCACGGGACAGGACAGTCTTC	CASSRDRTVF
-	-	TRBV11-3	TRBJ1-1	TGTGCCAGCAGCCCAGGGGCGACGCACACTGAAGCTTTCTTT	CASSPGATHTEAFF
-	TRBD2	TRBV4-2	TRBJ2-1	TGTGCCAGCAGCCAGACCAGCGGGGGGGCTTACAATGAGCAGTTCTTC	CASSQTSGGAYNEQFF
-	TRBD1	TRBV15	TRBJ1-4	TGTGCCACCAGCAAGGGACAGGGCCCAACTAATGAAAAACTGTTTTTT	CATSKGQGPTNEKLFF
-	-	TRBV6-1	TRBJ2-5	TGTGCCAGCCTTACTCCGACAGTTCAAGAGACCCAGTACTTC	CASLTPTVQETQYF
-	TRBD2	TRBV6-4	TRBJ2-3	TGTGCCACCTCCAGAGCGGGGGGGACAGATACGCAGTATTTT	CATSRAGGTDTQYF
-	TRBD1	TRBV27	TRBJ1-5	TGTGCCAGCAGTCAAGGGACAGGGCATCAGCCCCAGCATTTT	CASSQGTGHQPQHF
-	TRBD1	TRBV4-1	TRBJ1-2	TGCGCCAGCAGCCACAAGGAAAACAGGGGAACTAACTATGGCTACACCTTC	CASSHKENRGTNYGYTF
-	TRBD1	TRBV30	TRBJ2-1	TGTGCCTGGTCCACAGGGGGCGGTGAGCAGTTCTTC	CAWSTGGGEQFF
few	-	TRBV4-1	TRBJ2-1	TGCGCCAGCAGCCAAGCAAACATGATCTCCTACAATGAGCAGTTCTTC	CASSQANMISYNEQFF
-	-	TRBV20-1	TRBJ2-1	TGCAGTGCTAGTCGGAATGAGCAGTTCTTC	CSASRNEQFF
-	TRBD1	TRBV10-3	TRBJ2-4	TGTGCCATCAGTCCCTCCCAGGGGGACATTCAGTACTTC	CAISPSQGDIQYF
-	TRBD2	TRBV27	TRBJ2-7	TGTGCCAGCACCGCAAGCGGGGGGGACTACGAGCAGTACTTC	CASTASGGDYEQYF
-	-	TRBV21-1	TRBJ2-7	TGTGCCAGCAGCAAAAGAGCGGATAAGGGCTCCTACGAGCAGTACTTC	CASSKRADKGSYEQYF
-	-	TRBV30	TRBJ2-1	TGTGCCTGGAGCAGGGTTTTGGACAATGAGCAGTTCTTC	CAWSRVLDNEQFF
-	-	TRBV11-3	TRBJ2-1	TGTGCCAGCAGCTTAGCGAGGTCGGGGAATGAGCAGTTCTTC	CASSLARSGNEQFF
-	-	TRBV6-5	TRBJ1-5	TGTGCCTCACGGGAGGTGGGTTATAGCAATCAGCCCCAGCATTTT	CASREVGYSNQPQHF
-	-	TRBV5-1	TRBJ1-1	TGCGCCAGCAGCTTTTCCTCCCGGGGGAGTCGCACTGAAGCTTTCTTT	CASSFSSRGSRTEAFF
-	TRBD2	TRBV4-1	TRBJ2-3	TGCGCCAGCAGCCAAGATCTTAGCGGGGGGGAGACTAGCACAGATACGCAGTATTTT	CASSQDLSGGETSTDTQYF
-	TRBD2	TRBV29-1	TRBJ2-5	TGCAGCGTCGGACCCGGGACTAAAGAGACCCAGTACTTC	CSVGPGTKETQYF
-	-	TRBV11-3	TRBJ2-3	TGTGCCAGCAGCCTCACCGGGACTAGCACAGATACGCAGTATTTT	CASSLTGTSTDTQYF
-	-	TRBV7-3	TRBJ2-3	TGTGCCAGCAGCCGCAACCCGGTCGGGACTTCCACAGATACGCAGTATTTT	CASSRNPVGTSTDTQYF
-	TRBD2	TRBV4-1	TRBJ2-1	TGCGCCAGCAGCCCGTATAGCGGGGGGAGGGATGAGCAGTTCTTC	CASSPYSGGRDEQFF
-	TRBD1	TRBV28	TRBJ1-6	TGTGCCAGCAGTGTCCCGGGACAGAGCTCCTATAATTCACCCCTCCACTTT	CASSVPGQSSYNSPLHF
-	-	TRBV5-6	TRBJ1-4	TGTGCCAGCAGCTTGTATGGGGCACGTGGTGAAAAACTGTTTTTT	CASSLYGARGEKLFF
-	TRBD1	TRBV30	TRBJ2-7	TGTGCCCTGGAAGGACAGGGCTTATCCTACGAGCAGTACTTC	CALEGQGLSYEQYF
-	-	TRBV6-6	TRBJ2-3	TGTGCCAGCTCCCAGGATGGGTCCGGCTCGGATACGCAGTATTTT	CASSQDGSGSDTQYF
-	TRBD2	TRBV7-2	TRBJ2-7	TGTGCCAGCAGCTTAGGTCCTCTAGCGGGGGGGCGGTACGAGCAGTACTTC	CASSLGPLAGGRYEQYF
once	-	TRBV7-9	TRBJ2-2	TGTGCCAGCAGCTTACTTCCTCGGTTGCTCTCCGGGGAGCTGTTTTTT	CASSLLPRLLSGELFF
-	-	TRBV19	TRBJ1-5	TGTGCCAGTAGTCTCGAAGGGCGGGGGTCCGGACAGCCCCAGCATTTT	CASSLEGRGSGQPQHF
-	-	TRBV19	TRBJ2-5	TGTGCCAGTTCTCCATCAATGAGGAGGGACCAAGAGACCCAGTACTTC	CASSPSMRRDQETQYF
-	-	TRBV15	TRBJ2-7	TGTGCCACCAAGGGCGGCGATGAGGGAAGGAAAGACTACGAGCAGTACTTC	CATKGGDEGRKDYEQYF
-	-	TRBV28	TRBJ1-2	TGTGCCAGCAGTCCGCCTCCTAAACTCCCATATTATGGCTACACCTTC	CASSPPPKLPYYGYTF
-	-	TRBV18	TRBJ1-5	TGTGCCAGCTCACAACAGGGTAGCAATCAGCCCCAGCATTTT	CASSQQGSNQPQHF
-	-	TRBV19	TRBJ1-3	TGTGCCAGTAGCCCTCGGAGGTCTGGAAACACCATATATTTT	CASSPRRSGNTIYF